A single sample is the source of the 21 T cell receptor beta chains below, sequenced in a study of control samples from healthy donors and cancer patients. The method was immunoSEQ multiplex PCR; TCRdb's version includes in-frame clones alone and lacks a portion of them. This sample has around 170,000 clones; around 87% occur once, and the top ten carry 1.4%. Sequencing was performed on blood. These receptors all stem from a woman in her forties or fifties in good health.

The genes are TRBV7-9 and TRBJ1-2; no clear D. The CDR3 totals 14 residues. V was trimmed by 3 bases and J by 8 bases, leaving 16 bases between them. CDR1 is SEHNR and CDR2 is FQNEAQ in the germline V gene (reference sequence). DNA for the CDR3: TGTGCCAGCAGCTTTAGCCCCGCATCGGAAGGCTACACCTTC. It encodes CASSFSPASEGYTF. Full variable domain (outside the CDR3, taken from reference TRBV7-9 and TRBJ1-2): DTGVSQNPRHKITKRGQNVTFRCDPISEHNRLYWYRQTLGQGPEFLTYFQNEAQLEKSRLLSDRFSAERPKGSFSTLEIQRTEQGDSAMYLCASSFSPASEGYTFGSGTRLTVV.

This clone occurred once. The chain employs TRBV15 and TRBJ2-1; TRBD1 might be the D (5 bases). The CDR3 totals 13 residues. With 0 bases removed from V and 9 bases from J, the gap between germline ends came to 9 bases. Germline CDR1 reads LNHNV; CDR2 reads YYDKDF (reference sequence). CDR3 loop: CATSRDQGFEQFF. The CDR3 DNA reads as TGTGCCACCAGCAGAGATCAGGGTTTTGAGCAGTTCTTC.

The chain links TRBV9 to TRBJ2-3; possibly TRBD1 for D (5 bases). V was cut by 3 bases and J by 2 bases, with 7 bases left in between. Per germline, CDR1 SGDLS and CDR2 YYNGEE. The CDR3 consists of 13 residues. DNA for the CDR3: TGTGCCAGCAGCGGGGGCCCCACAGATACGCAGTATTTT. This translates into CASSGGPTDTQYF.

This chain uses TRBV4-3 with TRBJ1-3, with unresolved D. Germline V gene lookup returns CDR1 LGHNA and CDR2 YSLEER. The V end lost 1 base, the J end lost 4 bases, and 5 bases lay between the germline ends. There are 13 residues in the CDR3. The CDR3 loop reads CASSQVRGNTIYF. For the CDR3, the DNA is TGCGCCAGCAGCCAAGTGAGGGGAAACACCATATATTTT.

V gene TRBV6-5 combines with J gene TRBJ2-7; the D is unclear. Germline assignment: CDR1 MNHEY and CDR2 SVGAGI. This CDR3 has 15 amino acids. V was cut by 5 bases and J by 4 bases, with 18 bases left in between. This CDR3 is CASSPHFQGQYEQYF. DNA for the CDR3: TGTGCCAGCAGTCCCCACTTCCAAGGGCAGTACGAGCAGTACTTC.

This chain connects TRBV20-1 to TRBJ2-7; TRBD2 matches 9 bases. Germline V lookup: CDR1 DFQATT, CDR2 SNEGSKA (reference sequence). This CDR3 comprises 16 residues. V shed 3 bases and J 3 bases; nucleotides not matched to a gene: 12. CDR3 sequence (DNA): TGCAGTGCTAGTTGGCTAGCGGGATTGACGGACTACGAGCAGTACTTC. Encoded protein: CSASWLAGLTDYEQYF.

The rearrangement joins TRBV14 to TRBJ1-2, with 7 positions matching TRBD1. This CDR3 is built from 17 residues. The ends lost 0 bases at V and 2 bases at J; junction bases unmatched: 9. From germline, CDR1 is SGHDN and CDR2 FVKESK. As DNA, the CDR3 is TGTGCCAGCAGCCAAGATCTCCGGACAGGAGGGAACTATGGCTACACCTTC. It encodes CASSQDLRTGGNYGYTF.

CDR3 region: CASSLDNEQFF. The DNA for the CDR3 is TGTGCCAGCAGCTTAGACAATGAGCAGTTCTTC. The chain is built from TRBV5-6 and TRBJ2-1; no clear D. The CDR3 sequence is 11 residues long. CDR1 is SGHDT, CDR2 YYEEEE, per germline. Trimming shortened V by 2 bases and J by 5 bases, and 2 bases separated the two germline ends.

This clone has just one count. The chain has TRBV21-1 and TRBJ1-2; the table's D call of TRBD1 was not tested on the DNA. TRBV21-1 is a pseudogene. The CDR3 covers 12 residues. The CDR3 region is CASKYRGGGYTF. The DNA of the CDR3 is TGTGCCAGCAAGTACAGGGGGGGTGGCTACACCTTC.

This clone was counted a few times. The J gene is TRBJ2-5, the V gene TRBV14; D is undetermined. CDR1 SGHDN and CDR2 FVKESK come from the germline V gene. Trimming pared 2 bases from V and 4 bases from J, leaving 20 bases between. This CDR3 has 17 residues. CDR3 bases: TGTGCCAGCAGCCAATTCCAGGTTATTGATGGCGGAGAGACCCAGTACTTC. Protein product: CASSQFQVIDGGETQYF.

This chain connects TRBV6-2 or TRBV6-3 to TRBJ2-2; no reliable D call. Germline lookup yields CDR1 MNHEY and CDR2 SVGEGT. V gave up 0 bases and J gave up 4 bases, with 12 bases separating them. The CDR3 runs to 16 residues. The DNA for the CDR3 is TGTGCCAGCAGTTACTCGGCAGTTCGAGGCACCGGGGAGCTGTTTTTT. Translation gives CASSYSAVRGTGELFF.

This chain uses TRBV4-3 with TRBJ1-1; D is uncertain. The V gene's germline CDR1 is LGHNA and CDR2 YSLEER. The CDR3 loop spans 12 amino acids. Trimming removed 4 bases at V and 1 base at J, with 4 bases between. The CDR3 here is CASSRQNTEAFF. Written as DNA, the CDR3 is TGCGCCAGCAGCCGGCAGAACACTGAAGCTTTCTTT.

The V and J genes are TRBV29-1 and TRBJ2-5; D might be TRBD1 (5 bases). The CDR3 has 14 residues. Germline assignment: CDR1 SQVTM and CDR2 ANQGSEA. The V end was cut by 6 bases, the J end by 1 base, with 15 bases between. CDR3 nucleotides: TGCAGCGTCCTCCCAACAGGAGCCCAAGAGACCCAGTACTTC. Translated, it gives CSVLPTGAQETQYF.

The chain carries TRBV3-1 (or the pseudogene TRBV3-2) and TRBJ1-1, with 7 bases identical to TRBD1. Germline CDR1 and CDR2: LGHDT and YNNKEL (reference sequence). J lost 6 bases, V lost 3 bases, and 22 bases had no gene match. The CDR3 has 19 residues. Here the CDR3 reads CASSQRLTGSSLLAAEAFF. The CDR3 DNA reads TGTGCCAGCAGCCAGCGGTTGACAGGGTCGAGTTTACTTGCCGCTGAAGCTTTCTTT.

V gene TRBV3-1 (or the pseudogene TRBV3-2) combines with J gene TRBJ1-2; D remains ambiguous. V lost 8 bases, J lost 4 bases, and 23 bases lay in between. CDR1 and CDR2 from the germline V gene are LGHDT and YNNKEL (reference sequence). CDR3 length: 16 residues. Written as DNA, the CDR3 is TGTGCCAGCCCGATGAAACTCTTTCACCCATTCTATGGCTACACCTTC. This sequence encodes CASPMKLFHPFYGYTF.

V usage is TRBV5-1 and J usage is TRBJ1-2; no clear D gene. Trimming took off 0 bases at V and 10 bases at J, with 19 bases between the two ends. The CDR3 spans 15 residues. CDR1 is SGHRS, CDR2 YFSETQ, per germline. CDR3 coding DNA: TGCGCCAGCAGCTTGGCCTTGGGAGGTGGAAGGTCCTACACCTTC. Amino acids: CASSLALGGGRSYTF. The full variable domain, with the rest looked up from reference TRBV5-1 and TRBJ1-2, is KAGVTQTPRYLIKTRGQQVTLSCSPISGHRSVSWYQQTPGQGLQFLFEYFSETQRNKGNFPGRFSGRQFSNSRSEMNVSTLELGDSALYLCASSLALGGGRSYTFGSGTRLTVV.

The chain recombines TRBV7-2 with TRBJ2-1, with TRBD2 identical over 8 bases. The germline V gene encodes CDR1 SGHTA and CDR2 FQGNSA. V gave up 5 bases and J gave up 6 bases; unmatched junction bases: 12. The CDR3 covers 16 residues. For the CDR3, the DNA is TGTGCCAGCAGCCTGTCTGGGTCGGGGGGGCCCAATGAGCAGTTCTTC. This sequence encodes CASSLSGSGGPNEQFF. Full variable domain (remainder filled in from reference TRBV7-2 and TRBJ2-1): GAGVSQSPSNKVTEKGKDVELRCDPISGHTALYWYRQSLGQGLEFLIYFQGNSAPDKSGLPSDRFSAERTGGSVSTLTIQRTQQEDSAVYLCASSLSGSGGPNEQFFGPGTRLTVL.

This clone was picked up a small number of times. This sequence joins TRBV6-5 and TRBJ1-6; D gene unclear. V lost 0 bases to trimming and J lost 7 bases, with 10 bases between them. Germline values: CDR1 MNHEY, CDR2 SVGAGI. The CDR3 spans 15 residues. The CDR3 protein is CASSYSPSLNSPLHF. The CDR3 DNA is TGTGCCAGCAGTTACTCGCCATCCTTAAATTCACCCCTCCACTTT.

The genes are TRBV2 and TRBJ1-4; D is undetermined. The V and J ends lost 6 bases and 8 bases respectively, with 4 bases between them. The CDR3 covers 10 residues. CDR1 SNHLY and CDR2 FYNNEI come from the germline V gene. CDR3 DNA sequence: TGTGCCAGCAGACGGGAAAAACTGTTTTTT. As protein: CASRREKLFF.

V gene TRBV7-9 combines with J gene TRBJ1-1; D perhaps matches TRBD1 (6 bases). Deletions cut 6 bases from V and 0 bases from J, with 11 bases between. The V gene's germline CDR1 is SEHNR and CDR2 FQNEAQ (reference sequence). The length of the CDR3 is 14 residues. Here the CDR3 reads CASSTGGLNTEAFF. The CDR3 DNA follows: TGTGCCAGCAGTACGGGGGGGCTGAACACTGAAGCTTTCTTT.

The chain links TRBV10-2 to TRBJ1-1; tentatively, D is TRBD1 (5 bases). The germline V gene has CDR1 WSHSY and CDR2 SAAADI. The germline V and J ends were trimmed by 7 bases and 6 bases, with 15 bases remaining between them. The CDR3 extends over 13 amino acids. The CDR3 here is CASTGGPQSEAFF. Here the CDR3 DNA reads TGCGCCAGCACCGGGGGACCCCAATCTGAAGCTTTCTTT.